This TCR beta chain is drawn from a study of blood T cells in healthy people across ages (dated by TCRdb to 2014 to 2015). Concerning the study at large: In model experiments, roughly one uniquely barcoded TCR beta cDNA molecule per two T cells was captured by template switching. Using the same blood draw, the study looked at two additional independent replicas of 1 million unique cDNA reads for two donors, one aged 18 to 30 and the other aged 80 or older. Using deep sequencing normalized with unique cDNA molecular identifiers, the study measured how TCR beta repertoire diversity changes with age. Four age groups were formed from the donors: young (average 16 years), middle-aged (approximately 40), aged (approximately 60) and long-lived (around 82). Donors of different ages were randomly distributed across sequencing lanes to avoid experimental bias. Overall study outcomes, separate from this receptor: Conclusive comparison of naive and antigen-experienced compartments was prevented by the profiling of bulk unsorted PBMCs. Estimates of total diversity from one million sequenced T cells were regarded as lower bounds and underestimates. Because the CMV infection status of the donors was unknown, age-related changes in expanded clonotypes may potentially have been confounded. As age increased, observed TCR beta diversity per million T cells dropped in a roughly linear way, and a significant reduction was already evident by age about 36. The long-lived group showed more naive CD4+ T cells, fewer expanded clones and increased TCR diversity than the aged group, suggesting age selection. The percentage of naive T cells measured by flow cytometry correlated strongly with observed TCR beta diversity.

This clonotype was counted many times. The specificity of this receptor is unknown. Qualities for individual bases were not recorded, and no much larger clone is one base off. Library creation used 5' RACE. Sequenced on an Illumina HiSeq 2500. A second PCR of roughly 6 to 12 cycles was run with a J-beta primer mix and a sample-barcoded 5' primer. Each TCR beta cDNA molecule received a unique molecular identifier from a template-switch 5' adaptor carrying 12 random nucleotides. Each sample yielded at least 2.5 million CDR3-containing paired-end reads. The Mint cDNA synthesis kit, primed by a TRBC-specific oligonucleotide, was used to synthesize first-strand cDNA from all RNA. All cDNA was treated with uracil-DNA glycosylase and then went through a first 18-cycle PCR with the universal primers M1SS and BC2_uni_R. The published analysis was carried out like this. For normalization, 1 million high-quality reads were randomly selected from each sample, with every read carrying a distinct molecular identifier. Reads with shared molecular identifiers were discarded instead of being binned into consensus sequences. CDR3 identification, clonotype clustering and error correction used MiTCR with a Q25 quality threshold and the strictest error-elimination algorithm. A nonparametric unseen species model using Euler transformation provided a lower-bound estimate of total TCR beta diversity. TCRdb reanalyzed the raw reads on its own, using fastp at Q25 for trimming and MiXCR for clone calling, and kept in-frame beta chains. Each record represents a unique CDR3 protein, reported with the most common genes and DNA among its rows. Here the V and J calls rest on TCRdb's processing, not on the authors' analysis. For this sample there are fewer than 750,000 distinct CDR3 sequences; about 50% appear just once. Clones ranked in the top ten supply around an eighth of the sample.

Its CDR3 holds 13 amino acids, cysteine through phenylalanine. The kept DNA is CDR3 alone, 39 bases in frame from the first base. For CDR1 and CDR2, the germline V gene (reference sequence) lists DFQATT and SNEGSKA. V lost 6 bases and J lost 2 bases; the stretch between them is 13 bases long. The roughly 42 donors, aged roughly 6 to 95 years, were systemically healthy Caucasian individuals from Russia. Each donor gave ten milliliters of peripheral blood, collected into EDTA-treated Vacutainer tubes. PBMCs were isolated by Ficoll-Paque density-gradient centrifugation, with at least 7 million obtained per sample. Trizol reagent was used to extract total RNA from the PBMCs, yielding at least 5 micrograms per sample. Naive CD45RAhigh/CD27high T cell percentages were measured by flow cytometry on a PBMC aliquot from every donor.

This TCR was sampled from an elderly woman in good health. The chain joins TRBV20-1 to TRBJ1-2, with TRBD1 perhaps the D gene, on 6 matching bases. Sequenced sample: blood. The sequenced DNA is TGCAGTGCCCAGACTGGGACAAACTATGGCTACACCTTC. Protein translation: CSAQTGTNYGYTF.